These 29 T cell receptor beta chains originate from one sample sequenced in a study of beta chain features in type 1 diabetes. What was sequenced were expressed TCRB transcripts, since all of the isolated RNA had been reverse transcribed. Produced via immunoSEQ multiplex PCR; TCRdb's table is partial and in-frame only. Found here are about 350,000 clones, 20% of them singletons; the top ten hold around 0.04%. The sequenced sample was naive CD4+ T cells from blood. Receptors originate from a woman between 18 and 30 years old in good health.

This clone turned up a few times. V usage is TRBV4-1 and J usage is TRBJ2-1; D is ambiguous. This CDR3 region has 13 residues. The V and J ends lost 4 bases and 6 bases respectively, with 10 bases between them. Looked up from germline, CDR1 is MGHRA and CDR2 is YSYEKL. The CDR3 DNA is TGCGCCAGCAGCCGCCAAACTGGCAATGAGCAGTTCTTC. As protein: CASSRQTGNEQFF.

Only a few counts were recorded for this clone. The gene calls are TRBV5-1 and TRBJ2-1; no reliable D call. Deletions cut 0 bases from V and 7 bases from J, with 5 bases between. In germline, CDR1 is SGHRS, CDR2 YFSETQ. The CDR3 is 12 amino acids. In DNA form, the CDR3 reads TGCGCCAGCAGCTTGGCCCCTAATGAGCAGTTCTTC. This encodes CASSLAPNEQFF.

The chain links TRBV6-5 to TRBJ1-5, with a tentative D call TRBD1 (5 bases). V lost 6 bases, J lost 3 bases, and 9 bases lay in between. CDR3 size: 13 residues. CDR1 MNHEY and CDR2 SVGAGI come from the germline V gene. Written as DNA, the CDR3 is TGTGCCAGCAGCGACAGATTCAATCAGCCCCAGCATTTT. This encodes CASSDRFNQPQHF.

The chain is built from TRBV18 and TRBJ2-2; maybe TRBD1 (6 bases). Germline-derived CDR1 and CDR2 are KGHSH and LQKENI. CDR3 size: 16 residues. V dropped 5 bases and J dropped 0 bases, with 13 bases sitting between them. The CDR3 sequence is CASSGDRSANTGELFF. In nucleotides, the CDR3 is TGTGCCAGCTCAGGAGACAGGTCCGCGAACACCGGGGAGCTGTTTTTT.

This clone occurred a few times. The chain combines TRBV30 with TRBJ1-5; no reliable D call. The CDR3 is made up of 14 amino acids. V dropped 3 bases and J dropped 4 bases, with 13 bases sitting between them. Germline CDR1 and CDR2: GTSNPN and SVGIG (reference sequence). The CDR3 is CAWSRMGGNQPQHF. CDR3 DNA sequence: TGTGCCTGGAGCCGGATGGGAGGGAATCAGCCCCAGCATTTT.

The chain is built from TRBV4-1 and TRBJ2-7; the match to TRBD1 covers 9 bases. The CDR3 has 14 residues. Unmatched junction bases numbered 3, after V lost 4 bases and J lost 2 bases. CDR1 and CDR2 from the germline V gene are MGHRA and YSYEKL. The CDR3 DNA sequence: TGCGCCAGCAGCCCCTGGACAGGGGCCTACGAGCAGTACTTC. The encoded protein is CASSPWTGAYEQYF.

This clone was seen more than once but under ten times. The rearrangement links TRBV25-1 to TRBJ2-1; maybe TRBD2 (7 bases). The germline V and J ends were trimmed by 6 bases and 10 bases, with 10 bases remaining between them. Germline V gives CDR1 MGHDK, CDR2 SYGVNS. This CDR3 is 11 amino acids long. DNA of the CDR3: TGTGCCAGCAGCGGGGGGCTAGAGCAGTTCTTC. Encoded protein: CASSGGLEQFF.

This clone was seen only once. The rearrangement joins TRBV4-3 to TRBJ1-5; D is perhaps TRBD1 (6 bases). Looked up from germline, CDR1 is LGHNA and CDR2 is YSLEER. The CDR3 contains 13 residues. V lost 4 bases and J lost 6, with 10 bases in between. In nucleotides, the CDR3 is TGCGCCAGCAGCCGGGGGCTGACTCAGCCCCAGCATTTT. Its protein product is CASSRGLTQPQHF.

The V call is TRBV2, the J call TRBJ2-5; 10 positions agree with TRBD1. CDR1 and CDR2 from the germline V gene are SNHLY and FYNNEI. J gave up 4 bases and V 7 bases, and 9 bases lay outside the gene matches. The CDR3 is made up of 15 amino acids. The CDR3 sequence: CASKTGTGVAETQYF. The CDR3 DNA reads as TGTGCCAGCAAAACCGGGACAGGGGTAGCAGAGACCCAGTACTTC.

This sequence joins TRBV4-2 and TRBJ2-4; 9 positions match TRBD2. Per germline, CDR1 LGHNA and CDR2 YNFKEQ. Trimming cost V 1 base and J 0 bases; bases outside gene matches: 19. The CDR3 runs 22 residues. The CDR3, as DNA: TGTGCCAGCAGCCAAGGGCAGCGGGGGGTTGATGTTTGGACTCTAGCCAAAAACATTCAGTACTTC. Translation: CASSQGQRGVDVWTLAKNIQYF.

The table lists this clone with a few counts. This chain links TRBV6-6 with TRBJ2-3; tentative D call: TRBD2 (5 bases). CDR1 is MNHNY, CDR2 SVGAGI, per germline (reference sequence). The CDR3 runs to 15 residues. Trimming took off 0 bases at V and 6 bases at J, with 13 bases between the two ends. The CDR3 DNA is TGTGCCAGCAGTTACTCGCTAGCCGGTAGTGATACGCAGTATTTT. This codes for CASSYSLAGSDTQYF.

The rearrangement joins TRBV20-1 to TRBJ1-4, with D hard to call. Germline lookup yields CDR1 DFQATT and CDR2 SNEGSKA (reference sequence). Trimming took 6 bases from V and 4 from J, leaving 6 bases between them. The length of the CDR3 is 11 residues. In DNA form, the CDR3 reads TGCAGTGCCAGGATTAATGAAAAACTGTTTTTT. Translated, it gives CSARINEKLFF.

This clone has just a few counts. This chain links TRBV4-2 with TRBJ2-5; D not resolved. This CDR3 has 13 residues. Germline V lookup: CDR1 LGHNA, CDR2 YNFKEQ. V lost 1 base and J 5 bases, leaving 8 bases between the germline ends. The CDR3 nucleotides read TGTGCCAGCAGCCAAGTTGTAGAGGAGACCCAGTACTTC. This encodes CASSQVVEETQYF.

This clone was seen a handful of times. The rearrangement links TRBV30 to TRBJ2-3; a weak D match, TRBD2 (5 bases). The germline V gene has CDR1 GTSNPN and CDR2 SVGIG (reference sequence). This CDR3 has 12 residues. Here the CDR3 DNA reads TGTGCATGCGATGAGGGATACGATACGCAGTATTTT. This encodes CACDEGYDTQYF. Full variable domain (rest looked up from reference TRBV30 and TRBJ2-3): SQTIHQWPATLVQPVGSPLSLECTVEGTSNPNLYWYRQAAGRGLQLLFYSVGIGQISSEVPQNLSASRPQDRQFILSSKKLLLSDSGFYLCACDEGYDTQYFGPGTRLTVL.

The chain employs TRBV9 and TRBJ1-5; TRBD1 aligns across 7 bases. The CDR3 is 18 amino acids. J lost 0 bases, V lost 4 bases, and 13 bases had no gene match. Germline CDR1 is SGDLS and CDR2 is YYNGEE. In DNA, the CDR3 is TGTGCCAGCAGCTTTCCATCCGGGACAGTGAATAGCAATCAGCCCCAGCATTTT. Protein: CASSFPSGTVNSNQPQHF.

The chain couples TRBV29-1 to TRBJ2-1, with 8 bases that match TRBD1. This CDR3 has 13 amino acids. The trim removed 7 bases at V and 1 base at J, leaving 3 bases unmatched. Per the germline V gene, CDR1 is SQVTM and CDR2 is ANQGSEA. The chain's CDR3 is CSGDRGSYNEQFF. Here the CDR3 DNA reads TGCAGCGGCGACAGGGGATCCTACAATGAGCAGTTCTTC.

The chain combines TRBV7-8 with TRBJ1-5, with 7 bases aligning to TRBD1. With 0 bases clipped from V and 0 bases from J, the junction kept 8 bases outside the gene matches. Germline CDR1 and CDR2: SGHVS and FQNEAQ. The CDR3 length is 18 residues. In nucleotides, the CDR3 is TGTGCCAGCAGCTTAGCCGGGACAGTTTTCCATAGCAATCAGCCCCAGCATTTT. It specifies CASSLAGTVFHSNQPQHF.

For the CDR3, the DNA is TGTGCCAGCAGCGGACTAGCGGGAGCCTCCTACGAGCAGTACTTC. Amino acids: CASSGLAGASYEQYF. V gene TRBV7-2 combines with J gene TRBJ2-7; TRBD2 matches at 13 bases. The length of the CDR3 is 15 residues. The V and J ends lost 5 bases and 0 bases, in that order; junction bases with no gene match: 1. CDR1 SGHTA and CDR2 FQGNSA come from the germline V gene.

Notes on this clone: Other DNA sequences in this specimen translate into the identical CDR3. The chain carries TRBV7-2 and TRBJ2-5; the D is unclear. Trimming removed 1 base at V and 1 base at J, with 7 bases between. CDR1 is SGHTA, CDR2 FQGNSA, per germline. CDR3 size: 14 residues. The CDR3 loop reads CASSLGGAQETQYF. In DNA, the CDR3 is TGTGCCAGCAGCTTAGGCGGAGCCCAAGAGACCCAGTACTTC.

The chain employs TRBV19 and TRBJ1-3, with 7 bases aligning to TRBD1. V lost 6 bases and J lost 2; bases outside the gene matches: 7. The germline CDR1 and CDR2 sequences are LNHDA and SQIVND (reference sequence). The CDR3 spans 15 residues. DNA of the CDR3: TGTGCCAGTAGCAGCCGACAGGGAACTGGAAACACCATATATTTT. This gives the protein CASSSRQGTGNTIYF.

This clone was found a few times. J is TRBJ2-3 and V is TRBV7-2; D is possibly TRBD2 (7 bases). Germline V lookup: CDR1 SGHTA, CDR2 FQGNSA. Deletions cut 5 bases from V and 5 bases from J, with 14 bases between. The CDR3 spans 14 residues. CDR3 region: CASSAAGAIDTQYF. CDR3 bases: TGTGCCAGCAGCGCTGCGGGGGCCATAGATACGCAGTATTTT.

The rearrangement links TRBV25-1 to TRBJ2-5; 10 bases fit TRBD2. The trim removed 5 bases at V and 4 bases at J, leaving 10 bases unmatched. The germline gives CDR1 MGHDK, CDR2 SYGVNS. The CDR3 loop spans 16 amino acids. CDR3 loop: CASSIAGGMGRETQYF. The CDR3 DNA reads TGTGCCAGCAGTATAGCGGGAGGCATGGGTAGAGAGACCCAGTACTTC.

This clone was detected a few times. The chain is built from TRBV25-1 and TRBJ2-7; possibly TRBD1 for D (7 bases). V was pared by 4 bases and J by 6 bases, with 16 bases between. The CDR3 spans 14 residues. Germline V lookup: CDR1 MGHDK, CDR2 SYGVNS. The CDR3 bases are TGTGCCAGCAGTGTGCGGGACAGCAAATCCGAGCAGTACTTC. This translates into CASSVRDSKSEQYF.

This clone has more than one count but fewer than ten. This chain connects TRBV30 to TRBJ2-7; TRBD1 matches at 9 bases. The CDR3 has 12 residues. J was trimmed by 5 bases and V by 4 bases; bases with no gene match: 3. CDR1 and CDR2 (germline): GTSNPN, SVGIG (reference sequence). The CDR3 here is CAWMRQGDEQYF. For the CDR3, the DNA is TGTGCCTGGATGCGACAGGGGGACGAGCAGTACTTC.

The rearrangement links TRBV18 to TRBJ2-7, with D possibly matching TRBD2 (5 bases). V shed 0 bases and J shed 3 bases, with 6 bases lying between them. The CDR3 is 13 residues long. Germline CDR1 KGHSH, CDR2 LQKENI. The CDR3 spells CASSPPEVYEQYF. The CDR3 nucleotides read TGTGCCAGCTCACCACCGGAGGTCTACGAGCAGTACTTC.

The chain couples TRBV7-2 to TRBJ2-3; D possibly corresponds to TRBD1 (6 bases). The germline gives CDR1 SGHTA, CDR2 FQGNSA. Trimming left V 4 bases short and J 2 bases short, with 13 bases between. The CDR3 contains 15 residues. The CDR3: CASSSSYRDTDTQYF. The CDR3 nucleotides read TGTGCCAGCAGCTCCTCCTACAGGGACACAGATACGCAGTATTTT.

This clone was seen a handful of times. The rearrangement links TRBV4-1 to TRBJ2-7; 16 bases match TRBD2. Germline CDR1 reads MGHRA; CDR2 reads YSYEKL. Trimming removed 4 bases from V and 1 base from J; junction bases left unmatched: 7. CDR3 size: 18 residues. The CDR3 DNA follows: TGCGCCAGCAGCCCCGGGACTAGCGGGAGGGGTAAGTCCTACGAGCAGTACTTC. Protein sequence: CASSPGTSGRGKSYEQYF.

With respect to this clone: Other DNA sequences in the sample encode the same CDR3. CDR3 region: CASSTWTSVTDTQYF. The DNA for the CDR3 is TGCGCCAGCAGCACTTGGACTAGCGTCACAGATACGCAGTATTTT. The rearrangement links TRBV5-1 to TRBJ2-3, with TRBD2 matching 9 bases. CDR1 SGHRS and CDR2 YFSETQ come from the germline V gene. With V trimmed by 4 bases and J by 2 bases, 5 bases remained unmatched. CDR3 size: 15 residues. The full variable domain, rest sourced from reference TRBV5-1 and TRBJ2-3, is KAGVTQTPRYLIKTRGQQVTLSCSPISGHRSVSWYQQTPGQGLQFLFEYFSETQRNKGNFPGRFSGRQFSNSRSEMNVSTLELGDSALYLCASSTWTSVTDTQYFGPGTRLTVL.

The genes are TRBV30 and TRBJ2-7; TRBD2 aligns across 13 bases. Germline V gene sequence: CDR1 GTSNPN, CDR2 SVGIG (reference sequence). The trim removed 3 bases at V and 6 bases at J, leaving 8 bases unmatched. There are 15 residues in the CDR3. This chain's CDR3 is CAWSRTSGRAFEQYF. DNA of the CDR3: TGTGCCTGGAGCCGAACTAGCGGGAGGGCCTTCGAGCAGTACTTC.